This T cell receptor (beta chain) was sequenced for a study of shared clonotypes between healthy human individuals. Germline CDR1 reads LNHDA; CDR2 reads SQIVND (reference sequence). The CDR3 length is 14 residues. The V and J ends lost 6 bases and 0 bases respectively, with 11 bases between them. Profiling relied on immunoSEQ multiplex PCR, and the TCRdb table lists in-frame clones only, not all of them. Here the sample spans approximately 2.4 million clones, under 97% being singletons. Sequencing input: naive CD4+ T cells sorted from blood. Subset: CD45RA+ positively selected. The gene calls are TRBV19 and TRBJ1-1; weak D call: TRBD1 (5 bases). The source of this sequence is a man aged 18 to 30 in good health. The CDR3 is CASRRRDLNTEAFF. CDR3 DNA sequence: TGTGCCAGTAGGCGGAGGGACCTGAACACTGAAGCTTTCTTT.